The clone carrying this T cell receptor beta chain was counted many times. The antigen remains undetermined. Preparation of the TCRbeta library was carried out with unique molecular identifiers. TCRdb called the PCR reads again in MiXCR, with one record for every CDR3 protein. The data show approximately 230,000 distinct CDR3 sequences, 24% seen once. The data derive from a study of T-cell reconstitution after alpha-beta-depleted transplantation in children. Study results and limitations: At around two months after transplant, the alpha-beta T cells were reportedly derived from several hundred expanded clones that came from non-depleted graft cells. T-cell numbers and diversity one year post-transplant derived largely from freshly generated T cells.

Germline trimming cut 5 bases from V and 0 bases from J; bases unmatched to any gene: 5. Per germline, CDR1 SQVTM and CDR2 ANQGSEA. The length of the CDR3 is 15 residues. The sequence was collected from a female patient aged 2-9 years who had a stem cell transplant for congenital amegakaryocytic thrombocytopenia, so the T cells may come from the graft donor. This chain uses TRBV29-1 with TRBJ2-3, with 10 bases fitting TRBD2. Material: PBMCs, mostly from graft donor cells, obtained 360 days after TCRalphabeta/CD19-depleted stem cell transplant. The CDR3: CSVLTSGKSTDTQYF. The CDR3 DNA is TGCAGCGTTTTAACTAGCGGGAAGAGCACAGATACGCAGTATTTT.